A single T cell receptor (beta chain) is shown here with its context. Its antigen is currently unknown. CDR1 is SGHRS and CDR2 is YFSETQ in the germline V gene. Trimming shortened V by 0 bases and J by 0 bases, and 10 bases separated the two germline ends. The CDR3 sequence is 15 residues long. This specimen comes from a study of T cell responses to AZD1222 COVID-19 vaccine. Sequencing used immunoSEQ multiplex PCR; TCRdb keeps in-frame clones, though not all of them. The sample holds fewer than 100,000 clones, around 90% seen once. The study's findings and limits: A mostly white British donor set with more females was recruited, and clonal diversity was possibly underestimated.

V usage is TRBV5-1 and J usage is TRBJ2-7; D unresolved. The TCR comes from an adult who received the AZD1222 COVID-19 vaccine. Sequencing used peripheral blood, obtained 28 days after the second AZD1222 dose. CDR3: CASSLGPDLSYEQYF. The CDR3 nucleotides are TGCGCCAGCAGCTTGGGCCCGGACCTCTCCTACGAGCAGTACTTC.